Detailed here is one T cell receptor beta chain. Its antigen is currently not known. No base quality information exists; no much larger clone differs at one position. The data derive from a study of PD-L1 blockade in urothelial cancer (dated by TCRdb to 2016 to 2017). About the study as a whole: Therapy was started in 2014 for all patients, and atezolizumab 1,200 mg was administered intravenously every 3 weeks. Twenty-five of 29 patients were identified as males with urothelial cancer of bladder origin, and a prior smoking history was reported by 18 of 29 patients. An ECOG performance status of 0 or 1 was recorded for the patients, and 0 to 3 prior chemotherapy regimens had been received by the patients. Blood samples were analyzed at two time points: 3 weeks after treatment start (second dose) and 6 weeks after treatment start. Blood samples gave a median of about 150,000 T cells and tens of thousands of unique TCRs, with a median clonality of roughly 0.08. The study was an exploratory multi-omic analysis of somatic, immune and clinical correlates of response to PD-L1 blockade with atezolizumab in urothelial cancer. Pretreatment tumor samples and matched peripheral blood, collected serially before and after atezolizumab treatment, underwent TCR sequencing. Durable clinical benefit meant progression-free survival longer than 6 months, and TCR features were also tested against progression-free and overall survival. Whole exome sequencing and RNA sequencing of pretreatment tumors were performed alongside TCR sequencing in the same patients. Ten or so patients reached durable clinical benefit, while 15 to 25 patients did not. Twenty-nine patients had pretreatment blood TCR-seq, about 25 had at least one posttreatment blood collection, and about 25 had tumor TCR-seq. The investigation overall reported the following: Because the sample size was small (n ≈ 28) and many of the analyses were exploratory, the results are meant to be hypothesis-generating. Greater expansion of tumor-associated TCR clones in peripheral blood 3 weeks after the start of treatment was observed in patients with durable benefit (n ≈ 24, p = 0.022). Improved progression-free and overall survival was associated with having pretreatment peripheral blood TCR clonality below the median.

Synthetic TCR analog templates were spiked into each PCR to estimate absolute template abundance from read counts. The immunoSEQ assay used bias-controlled V and J gene primers to amplify TCRbeta CDR3 regions from genomic DNA. Sequencing of rearranged TCRbeta segments was done at approximately 20X coverage. Per the original workflow: Sequencing errors were corrected by clustering, and CDR3s were annotated against IMGT so that V, D and J genes could be assigned. Downstream analyses used only productive TCRbeta rearrangements and left out out-of-frame or stop-codon sequences. Clonality was calculated as one minus the Shannon entropy normalized by the log of the number of unique productive sequences. Fisher's exact test with Benjamini-Hochberg correction, using a cutoff of adjusted p below 0.01, was how clones that differed between time points or between blood and tumor were identified. TCRdb obtained this table from immuneACCESS and retained in-frame rearrangements with V and J assigned. These tables miss some clones; where compared with another copy, unresolved V genes account for less than half of the shortfall, and the remainder is unexplained. D and trimming were read from the DNA, whereas the V and J calls and clone size are those reported in that table. This sample is represented by 70,000 or so clones; about 90% of them were singletons. The ten largest account for under 6% of the sample.

There are 17 amino acids in the CDR3, from cysteine to phenylalanine inclusive. Just CDR3 DNA is preserved here, 51 bases in frame from base 1. V is cut back by 2 bases and J by 6 bases, with 10 bases in the junction unmatched. The CDR1 and CDR2 encoded by the germline V gene are MGHRA and YSYEKL. The meaning of the sample's time point label: pretreatment peripheral blood. A total of roughly 30 patients with locally advanced or metastatic urothelial carcinoma, treated at Memorial Sloan Kettering on a trial protocol, made up the cohort. Peripheral blood mononuclear cells were collected pretreatment and during treatment, with between 1 and 8 total time points per patient. The Qiagen DNeasy Blood extraction kit was used to purify genomic DNA from total PBMCs and from tumor samples. PBMCs were collected pretreatment and during treatment, and were isolated and stored as previously described.

This receptor chain uses TRBV4-1 and TRBJ2-2, with 9 bases matching TRBD1. The sequenced sample was PBMCs, obtained around atezolizumab (anti-PD-L1) treatment. The receptor's source is a man between 65 and 80 years old with urothelial cancer. The DNA is as follows: TGCGCCAGCAGCCAAATACCGGGACAGGGTAATCCCGGGGAGCTGTTTTTT. It specifies CASSQIPGQGNPGELFF.